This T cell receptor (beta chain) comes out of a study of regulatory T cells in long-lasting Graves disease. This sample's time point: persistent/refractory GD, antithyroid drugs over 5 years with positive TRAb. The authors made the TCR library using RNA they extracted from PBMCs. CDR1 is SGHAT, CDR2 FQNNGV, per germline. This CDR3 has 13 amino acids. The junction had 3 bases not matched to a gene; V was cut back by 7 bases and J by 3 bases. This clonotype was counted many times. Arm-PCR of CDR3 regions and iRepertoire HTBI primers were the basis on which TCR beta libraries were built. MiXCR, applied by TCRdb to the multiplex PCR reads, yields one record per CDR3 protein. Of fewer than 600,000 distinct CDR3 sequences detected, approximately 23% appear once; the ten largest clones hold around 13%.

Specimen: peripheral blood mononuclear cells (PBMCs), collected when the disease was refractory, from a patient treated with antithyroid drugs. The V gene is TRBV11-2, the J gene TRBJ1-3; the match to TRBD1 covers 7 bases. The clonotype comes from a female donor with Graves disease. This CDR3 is CASTGQYGNTIYF. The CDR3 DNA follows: TGTGCCAGCACGGGACAGTATGGAAACACCATATATTTT.